The present entry profiles one TCR beta chain with its context. Its antigen is as yet unknown. This record comes from a study of T cell responses to AZD1222 COVID-19 vaccine. Sequenced by immunoSEQ multiplex PCR; TCRdb stores in-frame clones only, minus some. The sample consists of about 130,000 clones, about 90% of them appearing once. The study's findings and limits: Regions left unmutated in variants are reportedly the target of nearly half of spike-specific TCRs. Donors, mostly white British, included more females; clonal diversity was possibly underestimated. Baseline seropositives among AZD1222 recipients totaled only 5 to 7.

Germline lookup yields CDR1 SEHNR and CDR2 FQNEAQ (reference sequence). V lost 7 bases to trimming and J lost 0 bases, with 13 bases between them. The CDR3 spans 15 residues. Material: peripheral blood, obtained on day 0 of AZD1222 vaccination. The rearrangement uses TRBV7-9 and TRBJ2-1, with D possibly TRBD1 on 5 matching bases. This TCR came from an adult in good health. The CDR3 spells CASTFPGISYNEQFF. In DNA form, the CDR3 reads TGTGCCAGCACCTTTCCAGGGATCTCCTACAATGAGCAGTTCTTC.